This section outlines one TCR beta chain sequence together with its context. Its specificity is unknown. Sequenced by immunoSEQ multiplex PCR; TCRdb stores in-frame clones only, minus some. The sample includes about 160,000 clones, roughly nine tenths of them seen just once. This specimen belongs to a study of cytomegalovirus exposure and HLA in healthy donors. Study-wide results and limits: Most TCR sequences were rare, but some public TCRs occurred in many donors. According to reports, the classifier identified cytomegalovirus status with high specificity and sensitivity. According to a subsequent analysis, TCR clusters identified in the first cohort showed a tendency to co-occur across the approximately 130 validation repertoires. Testing in vitro showed a few CMV-associated chains specific for CMV antigens.

Sequencing was performed on PBMCs. The TCR originated in a woman in her 30s in good health and CMV-seronegative.

The CDR3 here is CASSLVLVPVGYGYTF. CDR3 DNA: TGTGCCAGCAGCTTGGTCCTGGTTCCGGTGGGCTATGGCTACACCTTC. This sequence joins TRBV5-5 and TRBJ1-2; D not resolved. V was shortened by 0 bases and J by 4 bases, with 16 bases between the two germline ends. The germline V gene has CDR1 SGHKS and CDR2 YYEKEE (reference sequence). The CDR3 length is 16 residues.